The 6 T cell receptor beta chains below were found in one sample sequenced in a study of human T cells and chemical hapten exposure. TCRdb called the RACE reads again in MiXCR, with one record for every CDR3 protein. The sample lists fewer than 100,000 distinct CDR3 sequences, 9.5% to 13% occurring once. Specified time point: patch test 2, 6 weeks after DPC sensitization. As to treatment: therapeutic diphenylcyclopropenone sensitization with weekly scalp DPC. This material consisted of whole blood, taken in connection with sensitization to the hapten diphenylcyclopropenone (DPC). The origin of the receptors is a young man with alopecia areata. Some clones in this sample may be carry-over from other donors' samples.

This clonotype has a count of ten or more. DNA for the CDR3: TGTGCCAGCAGTTACTACATCGGGGATAGCGGGGTTAGGGGTGAGCAGTTCTTC. Translating it yields CASSYYIGDSGVRGEQFF. The V and J genes are TRBV6-2 or TRBV6-3 and TRBJ2-1, with TRBD2 identical over 8 bases. The junction had 17 bases not matched to a gene; V was cut back by 1 base and J by 9 bases. The CDR3 runs 18 residues. The germline V gene has CDR1 MNHEY and CDR2 SVGEGT.

At least ten counts were recorded for this clonotype. CDR3 sequence (DNA): TGTGCCAGTAGTACCGGCGGGGGAATGTTGACCGGGGAGCTGTTTTTT. Translation gives CASSTGGGMLTGELFF. The chain links TRBV19 to TRBJ2-2; 7 nucleotides line up with TRBD2. The CDR3 has 16 amino acids. The V gene end was trimmed by 4 bases and the J gene end by 5 bases; junction bases not matched to a gene: 10. CDR1 and CDR2 (germline): LNHDA, SQIVND (reference sequence).

This clonotype was counted only a few times. V gene TRBV9 combines with J gene TRBJ1-1; D unclear. V lost 0 bases, J lost 0 bases, and 6 bases lay in between. Looked up from germline, CDR1 is SGDLS and CDR2 is YYNGEE. This CDR3 has 14 residues. The DNA of the CDR3 is TGTGCCAGCAGCGTAGGACGGCTGAACACTGAAGCTTTCTTT. This translates into CASSVGRLNTEAFF. Full variable domain (missing parts from reference TRBV9 and TRBJ1-1): DSGVTQTPKHLITATGQRVTLRCSPRSGDLSVYWYQQSLDQGLQFLIQYYNGEERAKGNILERFSAQQFPDLHSELNLSSLELGDSALYFCASSVGRLNTEAFFGQGTRLTVV.

This clonotype was seen a few times. The chain couples TRBV7-2 to TRBJ2-3; D is unclear. Germline V CDR1 and CDR2: SGHTA, FQGNSA. Trimming removed 2 bases at V and 3 bases at J, with 6 bases between. The CDR3 contains 13 residues. The CDR3: CASSLPATDTQYF. The CDR3 nucleotides are TGTGCCAGCAGCTTACCTGCGACAGATACGCAGTATTTT.

This clonotype was seen at least ten times. The chain links TRBV29-1 to TRBJ2-7, with D uncertain. Germline-derived CDR1 and CDR2 are SQVTM and ANQGSEA. This CDR3 region has 13 residues. V lost 7 bases and J 3 bases, leaving 16 bases between the germline ends. Here the CDR3 DNA reads TGCAGCGCCGCGGACGGTTTAGACTACGAGCAGTACTTC. Amino acids: CSAADGLDYEQYF.

This clonotype was picked up a small number of times. The rearrangement uses TRBV12-3 or TRBV12-4 and TRBJ2-2; maybe TRBD2 (5 bases). This CDR3 comprises 16 residues. V was shortened by 3 bases and J by 1 base, with 12 bases between the two germline ends. CDR3 sequence reads: CASSFYASLNTGELFF. As DNA, the CDR3 is TGTGCCAGCAGTTTCTACGCTAGCCTGAACACCGGGGAGCTGTTTTTT.